The 9 T cell receptor beta chains presented below share a single source sample, sequenced in a study of T-cell memory formation after mild COVID-19. MiXCR, run by TCRdb on the 5' RACE reads, gives a single entry per CDR3 protein. Here the sample spans about 100,000 distinct CDR3 sequences, roughly 14% being singletons. Sequenced material: PBMCs or a T cell subset sorted from them (not recorded which). All receptors come from a man aged 18 to 30 who had mild COVID-19 (a few samples of this study predate the infection). Cell type and time point are not known.

A few counts support this clonotype. The J gene is TRBJ2-2, the V gene TRBV24-1; D perhaps matches TRBD2 (5 bases). This CDR3 is built from 15 residues. Looked up from germline, CDR1 is KGHDR and CDR2 is SFDVKD. The germline V and J ends were trimmed by 9 bases and 3 bases, with 16 bases remaining between them. The CDR3, as DNA: TGTGCCACCGGTCCCAGGACTTCGTACACCGGGGAGCTGTTTTTT. This codes for CATGPRTSYTGELFF.

CDR3 loop: CASSSIGYSGNTIYF. The CDR3 region has the DNA TGTGCCAGCAGCTCAATAGGGTACTCTGGAAACACCATATATTTT. The rearrangement links TRBV7-8 to TRBJ1-3, with D uncertain. This CDR3 contains 15 residues. CDR1 SGHVS and CDR2 FQNEAQ come from the germline V gene. Trimming removed 4 bases from V and 0 bases from J, with 10 bases in between.

In this sample, this clonotype turned up a few times. V is TRBV4-1 and J is TRBJ2-1, with 9 nucleotides matching TRBD1. V gave up 4 bases and J gave up 5 bases; unmatched junction bases: 6. The CDR3 consists of 15 residues. Germline lookup yields CDR1 MGHRA and CDR2 YSYEKL. The CDR3 DNA reads TGCGCCAGCAGCCTCACCGGGACAGGGAACAATGAGCAGTTCTTC. It encodes CASSLTGTGNNEQFF.

The V call is TRBV10-3, the J call TRBJ1-2, with a possible D match to TRBD1 (6 bases). CDR1 is ENHRY and CDR2 is SYGVKD in the germline V gene. The CDR3 has 15 residues. The ends were cut back, 2 bases at V and 4 bases at J, with 14 bases in the middle. CDR3 nucleotide sequence: TGTGCCATCAGTGAGACCGGTACAGGGAGCTATGGCTACACCTTC. Translating gives CAISETGTGSYGYTF.

This clonotype was counted a few times. The rearrangement joins TRBV28 to TRBJ2-3, with D possibly called TRBD1 or TRBD2 (6 bases each). The V gene lost 4 bases and the J gene lost 2 bases, with 13 bases spanning the gap. Germline lookup yields CDR1 MDHEN and CDR2 SYDVKM. The length of the CDR3 is 15 residues. CDR3 region: CASSSSPGATDTQYF. The CDR3 region has the DNA TGTGCCAGCAGTTCGTCACCGGGGGCCACAGATACGCAGTATTTT.

The genes are TRBV28 and TRBJ2-7, with TRBD2 identical over 7 bases. The ends lost 8 bases at V and 3 bases at J; junction bases unmatched: 10. The CDR3 is made up of 14 amino acids. Germline V gene data show CDR1 as MDHEN and CDR2 as SYDVKM. The CDR3 DNA reads TGTGCCAGCGGTGGGGGGGAATCGCGCTACGAGCAGTACGTC. Translated, it gives CASGGGESRYEQYV.

This clonotype came up a few times. The V gene is TRBV18, the J gene TRBJ1-5; TRBD1 matches 9 bases. Germline V CDR1 and CDR2: KGHSH, LQKENI. The CDR3 extends over 15 amino acids. Germline trimming cut 2 bases from V and 5 bases from J; bases unmatched to any gene: 4. The CDR3 DNA follows: TGTGCCAGCTCACCAGACAGGGGGATCGATCAGCCCCAGCATTTT. Its protein is CASSPDRGIDQPQHF.

There are a few counts of this clonotype. The chain uses TRBV6-4 and TRBJ2-1; D perhaps matches TRBD2 (5 bases). V lost 3 bases and J lost 9, with 15 bases in between. The CDR3 loop spans 14 amino acids. Germline V gives CDR1 MRHNA, CDR2 SNTAGT. The CDR3 bases are TGTGCCAGCAGTGAAATAGGGAGTCAAAGTGAGCAGTTCTTC. It translates to CASSEIGSQSEQFF.

In this sample, this clonotype turned up a few times. The chain joins TRBV12-3 or TRBV12-4 to TRBJ2-3, with D unclear. The CDR3 has 13 residues. Trimming took 6 bases from V and 4 from J, leaving 11 bases between them. CDR3 amino acids: CASRHLAPDTQYF. DNA of the CDR3: TGTGCCAGCAGGCACCTGGCCCCAGATACGCAGTATTTT.